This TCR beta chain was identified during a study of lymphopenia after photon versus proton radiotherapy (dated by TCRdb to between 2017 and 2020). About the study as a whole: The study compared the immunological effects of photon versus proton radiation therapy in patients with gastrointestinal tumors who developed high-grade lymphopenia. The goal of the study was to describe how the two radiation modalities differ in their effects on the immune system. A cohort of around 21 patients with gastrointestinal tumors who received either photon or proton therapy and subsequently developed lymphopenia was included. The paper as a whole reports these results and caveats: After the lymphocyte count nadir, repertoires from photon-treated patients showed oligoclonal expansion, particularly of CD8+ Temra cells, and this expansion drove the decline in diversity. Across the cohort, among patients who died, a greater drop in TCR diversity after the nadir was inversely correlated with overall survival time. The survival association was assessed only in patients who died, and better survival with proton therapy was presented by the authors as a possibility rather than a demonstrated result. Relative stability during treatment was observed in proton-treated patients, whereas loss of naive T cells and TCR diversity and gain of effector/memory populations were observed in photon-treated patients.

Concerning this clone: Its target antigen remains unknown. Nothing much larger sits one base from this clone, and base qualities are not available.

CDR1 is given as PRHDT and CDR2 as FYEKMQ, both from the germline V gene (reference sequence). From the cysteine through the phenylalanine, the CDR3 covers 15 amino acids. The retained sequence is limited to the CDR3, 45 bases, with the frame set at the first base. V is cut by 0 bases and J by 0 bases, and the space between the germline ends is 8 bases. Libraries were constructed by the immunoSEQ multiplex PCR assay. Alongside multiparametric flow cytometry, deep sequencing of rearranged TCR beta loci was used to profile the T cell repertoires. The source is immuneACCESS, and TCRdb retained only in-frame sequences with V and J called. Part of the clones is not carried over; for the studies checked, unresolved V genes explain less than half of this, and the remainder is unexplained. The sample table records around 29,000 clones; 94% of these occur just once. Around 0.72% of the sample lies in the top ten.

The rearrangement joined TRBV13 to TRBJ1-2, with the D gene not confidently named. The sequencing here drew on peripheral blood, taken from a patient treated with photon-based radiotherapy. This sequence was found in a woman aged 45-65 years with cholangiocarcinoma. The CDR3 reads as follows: CASSLGLPANYGYTF. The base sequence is TGTGCCAGCAGCTTAGGACTGCCCGCTAACTATGGCTACACCTTC.